This T cell receptor (beta chain) stems from a study of regulatory T cells in long-lasting Graves disease. The study, taken as a whole, reports: The persistent group shared around 2,700 public clonotypes, more than the roughly 990 shared by new patients. Compared with new cases, persistent Graves' patients showed reduced TCR diversity. Persistent disease exhibited a predilection for TRBV28, TRBJ1-2 and TRBJ2-5.

TCR beta libraries were built with iRepertoire HTBI primers and Arm-PCR of CDR3 regions. One entry per CDR3 protein, called by TCRdb with MiXCR from the multiplex PCR reads. The sample carries more than 300,000 distinct CDR3 sequences, about 16% recorded once. Comment on this clonotype: Antigen specificity is unknown.

Time point described: newly diagnosed GD, antithyroid drugs for less than 3 months. Making the TCR library involved RNA that had been extracted from PBMCs. The CDR3 has 17 residues. CDR1 is MNHEY, CDR2 SVGAGI, per germline. V trimming: 0 bases; J trimming: 5 bases; junction bases outside the gene matches: 13. These data also featured in a second study, about T cells in Graves' hyperthyroidism and ophthalmopathy. This second report adds: Ophthalmopathy and stable hyperthyroidism were separated by a 13 V-J model.

The chain is built from TRBV6-5 and TRBJ2-7; TRBD2 matches 7 bases. The sequences come from peripheral blood mononuclear cells (PBMCs), collected at new diagnosis, from a patient treated with antithyroid drugs. The TCR originated in a young woman with Graves disease. This CDR3 reads CASSYSMGAAGIHEQYF. The CDR3 nucleotides read TGTGCCAGCAGTTACTCGATGGGTGCAGCGGGAATCCACGAGCAGTACTTC.